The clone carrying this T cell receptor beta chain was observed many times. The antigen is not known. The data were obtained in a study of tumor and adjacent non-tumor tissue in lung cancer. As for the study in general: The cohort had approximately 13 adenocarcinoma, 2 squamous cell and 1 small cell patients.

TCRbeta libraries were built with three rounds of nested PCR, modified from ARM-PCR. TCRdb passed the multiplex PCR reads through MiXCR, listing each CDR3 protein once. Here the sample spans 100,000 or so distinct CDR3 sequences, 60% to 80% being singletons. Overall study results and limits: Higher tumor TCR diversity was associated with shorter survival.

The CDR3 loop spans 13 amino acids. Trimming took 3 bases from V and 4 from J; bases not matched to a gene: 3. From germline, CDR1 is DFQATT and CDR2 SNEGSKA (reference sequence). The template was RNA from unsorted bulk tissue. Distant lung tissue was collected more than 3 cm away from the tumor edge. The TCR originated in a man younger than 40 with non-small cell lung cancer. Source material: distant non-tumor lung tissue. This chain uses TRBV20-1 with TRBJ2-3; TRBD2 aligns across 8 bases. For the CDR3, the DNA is TGCAGTGCTAGCGGACTAGCCTCAGATACGCAGTATTTT. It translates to CSASGLASDTQYF.